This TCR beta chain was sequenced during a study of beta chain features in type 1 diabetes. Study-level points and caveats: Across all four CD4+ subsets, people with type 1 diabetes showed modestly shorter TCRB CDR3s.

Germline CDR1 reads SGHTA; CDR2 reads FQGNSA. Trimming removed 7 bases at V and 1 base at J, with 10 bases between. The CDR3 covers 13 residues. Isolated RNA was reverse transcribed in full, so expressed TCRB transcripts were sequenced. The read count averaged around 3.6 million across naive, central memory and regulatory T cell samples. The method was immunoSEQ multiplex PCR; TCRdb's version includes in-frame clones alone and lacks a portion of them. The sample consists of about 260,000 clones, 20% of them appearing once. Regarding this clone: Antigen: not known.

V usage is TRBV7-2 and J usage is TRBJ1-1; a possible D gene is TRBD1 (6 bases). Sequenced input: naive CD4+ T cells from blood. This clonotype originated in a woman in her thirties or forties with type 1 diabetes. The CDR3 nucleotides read TGTGCCAGCACCGGGACACCGAACACTGAAGCTTTCTTT. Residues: CASTGTPNTEAFF.